These T cell receptor beta chains were read from a single sample in a study of Ad26.COV2.S vaccination and SARS-CoV-2 variants. Clones were read by immunoSEQ multiplex PCR, and TCRdb kept only the in-frame ones, dropping some. The sample lists some 640,000 clones, approximately 88% seen once, with approximately 1.5% in the top ten. This specimen consisted of peripheral blood, obtained in a trial of Ad26.COV2.S vaccine versus placebo. The receptors here all came from a person between 18 and 65 years old who received the Ad26.COV2.S COVID-19 vaccine or a placebo. The CDR3 runs from the conserved cysteine through the conserved F or W. Fields, in order: clone size, CDR3 length, V gene, J gene, CDR3 protein. Part of the rows lack a size; the others show once, few, many or a class for expanded clones.

clone size: .; CDR3 length: 15; V gene: TRBV2; J gene: TRBJ1-5; CDR3 protein: CASRWGTGINQPQHF
clone size: .; CDR3 length: 15; V gene: TRBV19; J gene: TRBJ1-1; CDR3 protein: CASSQEARRPTEAFF
clone size: .; CDR3 length: 15; V gene: TRBV19; J gene: TRBJ2-5; CDR3 protein: CASSPRTNEGETQYF
clone size: .; CDR3 length: 13; V gene: TRBV14; J gene: TRBJ2-1; CDR3 protein: CASSQDAYHEQFF
clone size: .; CDR3 length: 14; V gene: TRBV11-2; J gene: TRBJ2-7; CDR3 protein: CASSRDRGNYEQYF
clone size: .; CDR3 length: 14; V gene: TRBV5-4; J gene: TRBJ1-3; CDR3 protein: CASSLQGAGNTIYF
clone size: .; CDR3 length: 15; V gene: TRBV6-5; J gene: TRBJ2-4; CDR3 protein: CASRTSGGPGGIQYF
clone size: .; CDR3 length: 16; V gene: TRBV24-1; J gene: TRBJ1-5; CDR3 protein: CATSDSGQGIDQPQHF
clone size: .; CDR3 length: 14; V gene: TRBV27; J gene: TRBJ2-7; CDR3 protein: CASSLDGRYYEQYF
clone size: .; CDR3 length: 15; V gene: TRBV7-2; J gene: TRBJ2-7; CDR3 protein: CASSITGPTSYEQYF
clone size: .; CDR3 length: 17; V gene: TRBV4-2; J gene: TRBJ1-4; CDR3 protein: CASSQDRGRAGSEKLFF
clone size: once; CDR3 length: 15; V gene: TRBV2; J gene: TRBJ1-3; CDR3 protein: CASTLEGPRGNTIYF
clone size: .; CDR3 length: 13; V gene: TRBV7-2; J gene: TRBJ2-5; CDR3 protein: CASSFAGWETQYF
clone size: .; CDR3 length: 15; V gene: TRBV7-2; J gene: TRBJ1-5; CDR3 protein: CASSLDRSSNQPQHF
clone size: .; CDR3 length: 11; V gene: TRBV20-1; J gene: TRBJ2-3; CDR3 protein: CSASATDTQYF
clone size: .; CDR3 length: 17; V gene: TRBV19; J gene: TRBJ1-5; CDR3 protein: CASNRWQGGSGNQPQHF
clone size: .; CDR3 length: 13; V gene: TRBV6-1; J gene: TRBJ2-7; CDR3 protein: CASSELGTGERYF
clone size: .; CDR3 length: 15; V gene: TRBV7-2; J gene: TRBJ2-1; CDR3 protein: CASSLAGGLYNEQFF
clone size: .; CDR3 length: 15; V gene: TRBV6-5; J gene: TRBJ2-3; CDR3 protein: CASSYERSRGDTQYF
clone size: .; CDR3 length: 12; V gene: TRBV29-1; J gene: TRBJ2-5; CDR3 protein: CSARTSGETQYF
clone size: .; CDR3 length: 18; V gene: TRBV29-1; J gene: TRBJ2-1; CDR3 protein: CSVEIGREKGALYNEQFF
clone size: .; CDR3 length: 13; V gene: TRBV30; J gene: TRBJ1-6; CDR3 protein: CAWSVPGRPPLHF
clone size: .; CDR3 length: 16; V gene: TRBV6-1; J gene: TRBJ1-6; CDR3 protein: CASSEWRTEHNSPLHF
clone size: .; CDR3 length: 13; V gene: TRBV29-1; J gene: TRBJ2-3; CDR3 protein: CSVETGNTDTQYF
clone size: .; CDR3 length: 15; V gene: TRBV6-6; J gene: TRBJ2-7; CDR3 protein: CASSLVAVEPYEQYF
clone size: .; CDR3 length: 15; V gene: TRBV11-1; J gene: TRBJ1-1; CDR3 protein: CASIPLLGGATEAFF
clone size: once; CDR3 length: 12; V gene: TRBV11-2; J gene: TRBJ1-1; CDR3 protein: CASSLKNTEAFF
clone size: once; CDR3 length: 15; V gene: TRBV11-2; J gene: TRBJ2-7; CDR3 protein: CASSPRAESSYEQYF
clone size: .; CDR3 length: 13; V gene: TRBV6-2/TRBV6-3; J gene: TRBJ2-1; CDR3 protein: CASSNNQVNEQFF
clone size: .; CDR3 length: 15; V gene: TRBV11-2; J gene: TRBJ2-1; CDR3 protein: CASSFEREGYNEQFF
clone size: .; CDR3 length: 15; V gene: TRBV30; J gene: TRBJ1-2; CDR3 protein: CAWSVRRLLNYGYTF
clone size: .; CDR3 length: 14; V gene: TRBV5-4; J gene: TRBJ1-6; CDR3 protein: CASSLAFYNSPLHF
clone size: .; CDR3 length: 14; V gene: TRBV10-3; J gene: TRBJ2-2; CDR3 protein: CAIREGSSFGELFF